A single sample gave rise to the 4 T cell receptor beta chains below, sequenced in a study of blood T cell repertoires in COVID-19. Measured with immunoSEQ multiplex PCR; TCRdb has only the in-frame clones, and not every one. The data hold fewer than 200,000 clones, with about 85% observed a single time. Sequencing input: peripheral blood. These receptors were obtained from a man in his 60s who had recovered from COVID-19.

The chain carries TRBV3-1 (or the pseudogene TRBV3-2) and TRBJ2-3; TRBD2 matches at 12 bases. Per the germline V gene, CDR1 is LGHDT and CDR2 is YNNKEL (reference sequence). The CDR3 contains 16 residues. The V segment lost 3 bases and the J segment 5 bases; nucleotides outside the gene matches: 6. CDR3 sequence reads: CASSHGTSGSGDTQYF. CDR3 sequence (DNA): TGTGCCAGCAGCCATGGGACTAGCGGGTCGGGAGATACGCAGTATTTT.

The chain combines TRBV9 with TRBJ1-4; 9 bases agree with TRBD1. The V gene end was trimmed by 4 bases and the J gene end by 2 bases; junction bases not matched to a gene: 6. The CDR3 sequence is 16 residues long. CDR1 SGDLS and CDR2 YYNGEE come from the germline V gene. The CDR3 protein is CASSREGQGTNEKLFF. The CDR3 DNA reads TGTGCCAGCAGCCGGGAAGGACAGGGGACTAATGAAAAACTGTTTTTT.

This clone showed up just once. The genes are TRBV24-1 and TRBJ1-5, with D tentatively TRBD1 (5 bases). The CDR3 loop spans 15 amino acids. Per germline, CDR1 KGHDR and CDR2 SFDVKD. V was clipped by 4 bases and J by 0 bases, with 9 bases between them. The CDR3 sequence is CATSDGHYSNQPQHF. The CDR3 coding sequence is TGTGCCACCAGTGACGGACACTATAGCAATCAGCCCCAGCATTTT.

CDR3 region: CASSQARDFYNEQFF. CDR3 coding DNA: TGTGCCAGCAGCCAAGCGCGGGACTTCTACAATGAGCAGTTCTTC. The rearrangement links TRBV3-1 (or the pseudogene TRBV3-2) to TRBJ2-1, with TRBD2 as a possible D gene (6 bases). The CDR3 is 15 amino acids. CDR1 is LGHDT, CDR2 YNNKEL, per germline (reference sequence). Trimming removed 1 base at V and 3 bases at J, with 10 bases between.